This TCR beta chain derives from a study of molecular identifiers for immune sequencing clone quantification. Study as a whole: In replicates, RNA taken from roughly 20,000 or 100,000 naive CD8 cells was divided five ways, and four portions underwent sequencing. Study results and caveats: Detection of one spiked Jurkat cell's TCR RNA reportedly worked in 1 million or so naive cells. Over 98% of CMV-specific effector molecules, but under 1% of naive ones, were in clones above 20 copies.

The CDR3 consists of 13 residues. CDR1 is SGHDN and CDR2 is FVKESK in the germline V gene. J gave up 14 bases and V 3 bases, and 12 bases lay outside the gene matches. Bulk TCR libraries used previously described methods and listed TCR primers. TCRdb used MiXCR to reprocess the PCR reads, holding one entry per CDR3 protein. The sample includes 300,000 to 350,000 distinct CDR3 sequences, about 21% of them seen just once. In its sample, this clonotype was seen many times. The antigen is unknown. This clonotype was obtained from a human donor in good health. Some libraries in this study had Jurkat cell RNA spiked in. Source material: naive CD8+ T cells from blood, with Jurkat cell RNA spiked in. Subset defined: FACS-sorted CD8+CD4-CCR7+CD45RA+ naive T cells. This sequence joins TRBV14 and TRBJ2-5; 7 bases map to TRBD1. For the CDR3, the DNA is TGTGCCAGCAGCCAGGGTGCCGGGGACAGCTCCTACTTC. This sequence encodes CASSQGAGDSSYF.